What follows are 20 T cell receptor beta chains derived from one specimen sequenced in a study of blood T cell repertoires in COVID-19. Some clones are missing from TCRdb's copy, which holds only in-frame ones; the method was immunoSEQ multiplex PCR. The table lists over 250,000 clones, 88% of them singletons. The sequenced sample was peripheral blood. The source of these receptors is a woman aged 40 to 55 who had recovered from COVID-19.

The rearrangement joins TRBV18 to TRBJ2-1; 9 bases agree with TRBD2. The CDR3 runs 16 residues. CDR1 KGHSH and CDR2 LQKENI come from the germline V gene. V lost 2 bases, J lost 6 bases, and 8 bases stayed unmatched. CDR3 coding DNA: TGTGCCAGCTCACCAGCGGGTAGCGGGAGTGGCAATGAGCAGTTCTTC. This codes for CASSPAGSGSGNEQFF.

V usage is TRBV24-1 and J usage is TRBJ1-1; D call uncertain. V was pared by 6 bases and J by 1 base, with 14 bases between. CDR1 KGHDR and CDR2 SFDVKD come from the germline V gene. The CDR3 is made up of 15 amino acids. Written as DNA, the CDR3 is TGTGCCACCAGTCGGAGGTCTACTACGAACACTGAAGCTTTCTTT. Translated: CATSRRSTTNTEAFF.

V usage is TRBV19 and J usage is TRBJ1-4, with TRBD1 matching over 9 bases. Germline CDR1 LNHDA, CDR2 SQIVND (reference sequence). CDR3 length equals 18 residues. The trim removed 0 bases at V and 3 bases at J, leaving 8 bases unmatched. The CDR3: CASSIDQGDRAPNEKLFF. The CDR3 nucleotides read TGTGCCAGTAGTATAGACCAGGGGGACAGGGCCCCTAATGAAAAACTGTTTTTT.

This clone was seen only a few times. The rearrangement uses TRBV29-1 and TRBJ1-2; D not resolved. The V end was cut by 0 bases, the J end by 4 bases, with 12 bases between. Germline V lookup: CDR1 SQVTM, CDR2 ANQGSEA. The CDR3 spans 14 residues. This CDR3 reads CSVEEAAVGYGYTF. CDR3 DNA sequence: TGCAGCGTTGAAGAAGCAGCGGTCGGCTATGGCTACACCTTC.

The CDR3 DNA sequence: TGCAGCGTTGAAGGCGGGGGCTCCTACGAGCAGTACTTC. Its protein is CSVEGGGSYEQYF. The chain recombines TRBV29-1 with TRBJ2-7; 7 nucleotides match TRBD2. Per germline, CDR1 SQVTM and CDR2 ANQGSEA. V lost 1 base to trimming and J lost 0 bases; unmatched junction nucleotides: 0. This CDR3 is built from 13 residues.

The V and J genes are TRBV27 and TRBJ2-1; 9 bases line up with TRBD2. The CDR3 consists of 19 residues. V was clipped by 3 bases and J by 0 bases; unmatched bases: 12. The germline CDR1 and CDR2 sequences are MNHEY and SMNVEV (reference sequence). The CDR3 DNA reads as TGTGCCAGCAGTTTTGGGGGACTAGCAGGGGGGGGCTCCTACAATGAGCAGTTCTTC. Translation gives CASSFGGLAGGGSYNEQFF.

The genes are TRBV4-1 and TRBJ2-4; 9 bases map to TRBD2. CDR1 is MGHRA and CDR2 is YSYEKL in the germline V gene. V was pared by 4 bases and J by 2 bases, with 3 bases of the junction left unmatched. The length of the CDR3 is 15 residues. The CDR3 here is CASSPLAGSKNIQYF. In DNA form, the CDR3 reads TGCGCCAGCAGCCCCCTAGCGGGGTCCAAAAACATTCAGTACTTC.

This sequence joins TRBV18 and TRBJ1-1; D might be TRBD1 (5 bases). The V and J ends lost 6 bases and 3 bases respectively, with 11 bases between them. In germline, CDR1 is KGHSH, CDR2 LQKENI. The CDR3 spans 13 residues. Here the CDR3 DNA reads TGTGCCAGCTCGGGACTAGGGGACACTGAAGCTTTCTTT. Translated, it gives CASSGLGDTEAFF.

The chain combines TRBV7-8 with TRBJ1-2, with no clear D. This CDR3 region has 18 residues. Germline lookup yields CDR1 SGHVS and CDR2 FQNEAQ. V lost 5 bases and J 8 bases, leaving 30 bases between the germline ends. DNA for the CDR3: TGTGCCAGCAGCCGCGGCCCCCTGAGTCAGGCCGATATTGGGGGCTACACCTTC. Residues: CASSRGPLSQADIGGYTF.

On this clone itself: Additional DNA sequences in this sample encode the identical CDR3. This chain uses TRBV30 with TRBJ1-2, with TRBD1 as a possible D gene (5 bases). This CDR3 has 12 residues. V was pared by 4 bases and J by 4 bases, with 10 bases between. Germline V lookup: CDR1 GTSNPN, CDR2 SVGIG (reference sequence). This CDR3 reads CAWTPGGYGYTF. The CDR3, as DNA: TGTGCCTGGACCCCGGGGGGCTATGGCTACACCTTC.

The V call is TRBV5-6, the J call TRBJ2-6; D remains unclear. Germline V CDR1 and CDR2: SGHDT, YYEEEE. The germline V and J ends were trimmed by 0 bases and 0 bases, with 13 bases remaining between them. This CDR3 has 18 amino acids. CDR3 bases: TGTGCCAGCAGCTTGGTCGCGGTCAGCTACTCTGGGGCCAACGTCCTGACTTTC. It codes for CASSLVAVSYSGANVLTF.

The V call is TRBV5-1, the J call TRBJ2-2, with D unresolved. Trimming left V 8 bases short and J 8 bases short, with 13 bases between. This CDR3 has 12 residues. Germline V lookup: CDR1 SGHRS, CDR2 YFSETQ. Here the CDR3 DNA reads TGCGCCAGTAGCCGAGGTGCGGGGGAGCTGTTTTTT. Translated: CASSRGAGELFF.

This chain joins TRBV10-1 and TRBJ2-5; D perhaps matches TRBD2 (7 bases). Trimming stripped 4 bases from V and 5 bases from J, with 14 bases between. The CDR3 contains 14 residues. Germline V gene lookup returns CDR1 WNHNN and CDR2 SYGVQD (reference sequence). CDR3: CASSAGGAGETQYF. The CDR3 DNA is TGCGCCAGCAGTGCGGGGGGCGCAGGGGAGACCCAGTACTTC.

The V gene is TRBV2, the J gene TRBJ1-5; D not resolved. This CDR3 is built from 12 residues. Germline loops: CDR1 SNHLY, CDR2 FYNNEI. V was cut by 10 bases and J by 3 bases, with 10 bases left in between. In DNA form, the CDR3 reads TGTGCCACCCGGGGAGACAATCAGCCCCAGCATTTT. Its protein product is CATRGDNQPQHF.

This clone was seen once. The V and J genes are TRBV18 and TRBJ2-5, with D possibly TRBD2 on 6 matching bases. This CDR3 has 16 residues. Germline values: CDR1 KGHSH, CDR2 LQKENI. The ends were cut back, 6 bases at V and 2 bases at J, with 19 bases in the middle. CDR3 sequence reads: CASSPTATSWQETQYF. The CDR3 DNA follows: TGTGCCAGCTCCCCAACCGCGACTAGTTGGCAAGAGACCCAGTACTTC.

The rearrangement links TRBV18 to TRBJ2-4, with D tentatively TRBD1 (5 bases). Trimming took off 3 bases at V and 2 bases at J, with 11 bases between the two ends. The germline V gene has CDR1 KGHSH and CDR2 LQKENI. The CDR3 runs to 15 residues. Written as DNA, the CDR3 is TGTGCCAGCTCACCCGGGCGACAGACCAAAAACATTCAGTACTTC. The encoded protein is CASSPGRQTKNIQYF.

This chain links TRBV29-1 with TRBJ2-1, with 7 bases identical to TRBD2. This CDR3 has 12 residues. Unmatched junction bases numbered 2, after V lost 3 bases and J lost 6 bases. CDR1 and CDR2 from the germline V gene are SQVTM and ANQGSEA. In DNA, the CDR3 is TGCAGCGTTGAGGCTAGCGGCAATGAGCAGTTCTTC. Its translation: CSVEASGNEQFF.

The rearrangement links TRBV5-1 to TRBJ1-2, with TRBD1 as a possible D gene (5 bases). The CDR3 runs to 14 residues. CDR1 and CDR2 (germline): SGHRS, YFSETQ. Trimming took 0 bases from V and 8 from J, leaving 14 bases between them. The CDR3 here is CASSLVAGFGGYTF. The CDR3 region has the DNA TGCGCCAGCAGCTTGGTCGCAGGGTTCGGCGGCTACACCTTC.

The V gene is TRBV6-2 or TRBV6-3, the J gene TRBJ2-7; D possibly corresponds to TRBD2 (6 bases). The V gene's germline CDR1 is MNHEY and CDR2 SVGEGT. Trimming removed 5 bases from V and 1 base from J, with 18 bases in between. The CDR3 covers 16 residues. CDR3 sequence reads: CASSTPRLARSYEQYF. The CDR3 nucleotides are TGTGCCAGCAGTACCCCTCGCCTAGCGAGATCCTACGAGCAGTACTTC.

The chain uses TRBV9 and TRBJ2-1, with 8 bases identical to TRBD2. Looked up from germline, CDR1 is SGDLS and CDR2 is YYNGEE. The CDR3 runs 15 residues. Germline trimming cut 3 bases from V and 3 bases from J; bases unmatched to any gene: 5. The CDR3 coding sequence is TGTGCCAGCAGCGAGAGCGGGGGAGTCTACAATGAGCAGTTCTTC. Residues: CASSESGGVYNEQFF. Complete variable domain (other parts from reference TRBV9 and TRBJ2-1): DSGVTQTPKHLITATGQRVTLRCSPRSGDLSVYWYQQSLDQGLQFLIQYYNGEERAKGNILERFSAQQFPDLHSELNLSSLELGDSALYFCASSESGGVYNEQFFGPGTRLTVL.